This TCR beta chain was identified during a study of spatial heterogeneity in lung cancer. In the study overall: Unique TCR and UMI combinations averaged more than ten appearances each in raw reads.

Time point in this sample: sample taken at primary tumor resection. Whole RNA was taken from tumor, nontumor lung or frozen PBMC; it was then sequenced unsorted. A distinct unique molecular identifier was carried by each TCR cDNA molecule. One entry per CDR3 protein, called by TCRdb with MiXCR from the 5' RACE reads. The sample holds approximately 92,000 distinct CDR3 sequences, more than 10% seen once. This clonotype has only a few counts. Trimming shortened V by 5 bases and J by 5 bases, and 15 bases separated the two germline ends. CDR3 length: 14 amino acids. In germline, CDR1 is SEHNR, CDR2 FQNEAQ (reference sequence).

The specimen comprised PBMCs, sampled at surgery. The gene calls are TRBV7-9 and TRBJ2-5, with D possibly TRBD1 on 6 matching bases. The TCR comes from a male donor with early-stage non-small cell lung cancer. CDR3 sequence reads: CASSTRQARETQYF. DNA of the CDR3: TGTGCCAGCAGCACTCGACAGGCCCGGGAGACCCAGTACTTC.